This T cell receptor beta chain was retrieved from a study of T cells after yellow fever vaccination. It was through 5'RACE template switching that TCR cDNA was made, with a universal primer site and UMIs added. In TCRdb, the 5' RACE reads were re-called with MiXCR into one record per CDR3 protein. The sample shows roughly 170,000 distinct CDR3 sequences, approximately 9.9% of them seen only once. This clonotype was counted a few times. V lost 8 bases and J lost 2, with 9 bases in between. CDR1 is MNHEY and CDR2 is SVGAGI in the germline V gene. This CDR3 is built from 12 residues. The sequenced sample was CD8+ T cells sorted from PBMCs, obtained 45 days after the yellow fever booster vaccination. The gene calls are TRBV6-5 and TRBJ1-2; a possible D gene is TRBD1 (6 bases). The clonotype was recovered from a man aged 18-30 years who received the YFV17D yellow fever vaccine. Here the CDR3 reads CASVGQNYGYTF. In DNA, the CDR3 is TGTGCCAGCGTCGGACAGAACTATGGCTACACCTTC.